These 15 T cell receptor beta chains share one sample of origin, sequenced in a study of vaccination and CD4 T cells after COVID-19 (dated by TCRdb to between 2021 and 2023). The protocol used for the library was PCR. The sequencing machine was an Illumina iSeq 100. At the Johns Hopkins FTIC core, DNA from the cultured CD4+ T cells underwent TCR sequencing with the Oncomine TCR Beta short-read assay. Clones were called with MiXCR by TCRdb after fastp trimmed the public reads at Q25, and only in-frame beta chains were retained. CDR3 protein sequences are deduplicated, and each keeps its most common genes and DNA. This sample has some 21,000 distinct CDR3 sequences in its table, and more than 45% of those were observed once. More than 10% of the sample comes from the top ten. These receptors have no known antigen. In light of the paper, this sample's time point label describes: late sampling 161 to 241 days after vaccination in a few convalescent patients. The sample's treatment or condition label, decoded: approximately nine-day PBMC culture with coronavirus spike peptide pools or control peptides (ViraFEST assay).

The material sequenced was CD4+ T cells from blood, cultured in vitro, taken about 7 months after SARS-CoV-2 vaccination. Receptor source: a human donor who had recovered from COVID-19.

This chain links TRBV11-3 with TRBJ1-2; maybe TRBD1 (5 bases). CDR1 and CDR2 (germline): SGHNT, YENEEA. CDR3 length equals 12 residues. The ends were cut back, 2 bases at V and 8 bases at J, with 9 bases in the middle. In DNA, the CDR3 is TGTGCCAGCAGCTTACAGGGTTACGGCTACACCTTC. It encodes CASSLQGYGYTF.

The J gene is TRBJ2-7, the V gene TRBV7-9; 13 bases line up with TRBD2. CDR3 size: 17 residues. The germline CDR1 and CDR2 sequences are SEHNR and FQNEAQ (reference sequence). V lost 5 bases and J lost 5; bases outside the gene matches: 12. The CDR3 reads CASSPARTSGSRHEQYF. CDR3 DNA: TGTGCCAGCAGCCCCGCCAGGACTAGCGGGAGTCGCCACGAGCAGTACTTC.

This clonotype was seen a few times. The chain couples TRBV6-2 or TRBV6-3 to TRBJ2-5; 10 bases map to TRBD1. Germline CDR1 and CDR2: MNHEY and SVGEGT. The CDR3 contains 15 residues. The V segment lost 6 bases and the J segment 9 bases; nucleotides outside the gene matches: 13. The CDR3 coding sequence is TGTGCCAGCAGCCCTACCCCGACAGGGGGCGCTTCCCAGTACTTC. As protein: CASSPTPTGGASQYF.

The V gene is TRBV6-2 or TRBV6-3, the J gene TRBJ2-7; 7 bases match TRBD2. The V segment lost 11 bases and the J segment 7 bases; nucleotides outside the gene matches: 17. This CDR3 has 14 amino acids. Germline V gene lookup returns CDR1 MNHEY and CDR2 SVGEGT. CDR3 nucleotides: TGTGCCGCGGGCCGGCGGGAGCTGTTTAGGGAGCAGTACTTC. Amino acids: CAAGRRELFREQYF.

V is TRBV7-2 and J is TRBJ2-3; no clear D gene. Per germline, CDR1 SGHTA and CDR2 FQGNSA. The CDR3 extends over 14 amino acids. The V gene lost 3 bases and the J gene lost 2 bases, with 9 bases spanning the gap. CDR3 loop: CASSFTMNTDTQYF. Here the CDR3 DNA reads TGTGCCAGCAGCTTCACCATGAACACAGATACGCAGTATTTT.

CDR3 sequence: CAISEWQGGTEAFF. The CDR3 DNA is TGTGCCATCAGTGAGTGGCAGGGGGGTACTGAAGCTTTCTTT. This chain links TRBV10-3 with TRBJ1-1; TRBD1 agrees at 7 bases. V lost 1 base, J lost 5 bases, and 4 bases stayed unmatched. The germline V gene has CDR1 ENHRY and CDR2 SYGVKD. The length of the CDR3 is 14 residues.

The V and J genes are TRBV7-2 and TRBJ2-7, with 9 nucleotides matching TRBD1. The CDR3 covers 18 residues. The germline V gene encodes CDR1 SGHTA and CDR2 FQGNSA. Trimming at V came to 2 bases and at J to 5 bases, leaving 16 bases not matched to a gene. CDR3 amino acids: CASSLIGTGFGFGNEQYF. The CDR3 DNA reads as TGTGCCAGCAGCTTAATTGGGACAGGGTTCGGTTTTGGGAACGAGCAGTACTTC.

The chain employs TRBV7-9 and TRBJ2-1, with 10 bases identical to TRBD2. The CDR3 is made up of 16 amino acids. Germline values: CDR1 SEHNR, CDR2 FQNEAQ (reference sequence). The junction had 15 bases not matched to a gene; V was cut back by 4 bases and J by 12 bases. CDR3 nucleotides: TGTGCCAGCAGCTCCCGGGGACGGCTAGCGGGAGAAGGGCAGTTCTTC. It is translated as CASSSRGRLAGEGQFF.

This clonotype was seen a handful of times. The chain joins TRBV10-3 to TRBJ1-6; possibly TRBD1 for D (5 bases). Trimming removed 10 bases from V and 7 bases from J, with 14 bases in between. Germline assignment: CDR1 ENHRY and CDR2 SYGVKD. The CDR3 consists of 13 residues. Here the CDR3 DNA reads TGTGCCACCCGACAGTCTCTGAATTCACCCCTCCACTTT. Translating gives CATRQSLNSPLHF.

This clonotype was seen only a few times. The genes are TRBV20-1 and TRBJ1-2; TRBD1 aligns across 10 bases. The CDR3 totals 14 residues. Germline CDR1 DFQATT, CDR2 SNEGSKA (reference sequence). Trimming cost V 5 bases and J 0 bases; bases outside gene matches: 3. The DNA for the CDR3 is TGCAGTGCTGCCGGGACAGGGGCTAACTATGGCTACACCTTC. Translating gives CSAAGTGANYGYTF.

The chain is built from TRBV6-5 and TRBJ2-5; TRBD2 matches 10 bases. The CDR3 is 16 amino acids. The junction had 12 bases not matched to a gene; V was cut back by 2 bases and J by 9 bases. Germline values: CDR1 MNHEY, CDR2 SVGAGI. The CDR3 here is CASSYGLAGVQGAQYF. CDR3 in DNA: TGTGCCAGCAGTTACGGGCTAGCGGGAGTTCAGGGCGCCCAGTACTTC.

CDR3 residues: CASTIQGRYGYTF. CDR3 DNA sequence: TGTGCCAGCACTATACAGGGAAGGTATGGCTACACCTTC. The chain links TRBV6-1 to TRBJ1-2, with D tentatively TRBD1 (6 bases). This CDR3 contains 13 residues. CDR1 is MNHNS, CDR2 SASEGT, per germline. V was cut by 7 bases and J by 5 bases, with 14 bases left in between.

This clonotype was detected a few times. This rearrangement joins TRBV7-3 to TRBJ2-5; TRBD1 matches 9 bases. The V and J ends lost 1 base and 5 bases, in that order; junction bases with no gene match: 5. CDR3 length: 15 residues. CDR1 is SGHTA and CDR2 is FQGTGA in the germline V gene. CDR3 in amino acids: CASSLSGQGTETQYF. CDR3 nucleotides: TGTGCCAGCAGCTTAAGCGGACAGGGGACGGAGACCCAGTACTTC. Together with reference TRBV7-3 and TRBJ2-5, the CDR3 gives the full variable domain: GAGVSQTPSNKVTEKGKYVELRCDPISGHTALYWYRQSLGQGPEFLIYFQGTGAADDSGLPNDRFFAVRPEGSVSTLKIQRTERGDSAVYLCASSLSGQGTETQYFGPGTRLLVL.

The chain combines TRBV7-3 with TRBJ2-1; 9 positions agree with TRBD2. This CDR3 is 15 amino acids long. V lost 2 bases to trimming and J lost 4 bases; unmatched junction nucleotides: 3. Germline-derived CDR1 and CDR2 are SGHTA and FQGTGA. The DNA for the CDR3 is TGTGCCAGCAGCTTAGGACTAGCGATATACAATGAGCAGTTCTTC. This encodes CASSLGLAIYNEQFF.

The chain is built from TRBV20-1 and TRBJ2-3; D not certain. This CDR3 has 16 amino acids. Germline CDR1 and CDR2: DFQATT and SNEGSKA (reference sequence). V was clipped by 3 bases and J by 0 bases, with 16 bases between them. The CDR3 sequence is CSARAAWASSTDTQYF. CDR3 nucleotide sequence: TGCAGTGCTAGGGCCGCATGGGCCTCTAGCACAGATACGCAGTATTTT.